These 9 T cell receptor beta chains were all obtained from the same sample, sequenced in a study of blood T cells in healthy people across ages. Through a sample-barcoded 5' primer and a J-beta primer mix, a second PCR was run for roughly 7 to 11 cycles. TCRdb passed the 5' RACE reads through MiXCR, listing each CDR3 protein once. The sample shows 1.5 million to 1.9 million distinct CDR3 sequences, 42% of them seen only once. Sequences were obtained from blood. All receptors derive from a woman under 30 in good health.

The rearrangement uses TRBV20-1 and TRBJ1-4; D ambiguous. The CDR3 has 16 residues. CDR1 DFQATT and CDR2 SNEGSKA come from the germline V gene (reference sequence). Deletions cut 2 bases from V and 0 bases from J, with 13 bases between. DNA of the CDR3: TGCAGTGCTAGAAGACATAATTCTGCAACTAATGAAAAACTGTTTTTT. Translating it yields CSARRHNSATNEKLFF.

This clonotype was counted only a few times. CDR3 protein: CSAPWDTEAFF. CDR3 DNA: TGCAGTGCACCTTGGGACACTGAAGCTTTCTTT. V is TRBV20-1 and J is TRBJ1-1; unclear D gene. There are 11 residues in the CDR3. Per the germline V gene, CDR1 is DFQATT and CDR2 is SNEGSKA (reference sequence). V lost 6 bases to trimming and J lost 3 bases, with 8 bases between them.

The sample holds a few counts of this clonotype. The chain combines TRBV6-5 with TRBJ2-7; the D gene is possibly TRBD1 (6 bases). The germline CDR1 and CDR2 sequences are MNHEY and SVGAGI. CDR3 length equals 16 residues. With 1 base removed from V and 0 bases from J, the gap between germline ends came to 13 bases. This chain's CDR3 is CASSYFGTGSSYEQYF. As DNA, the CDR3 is TGTGCCAGCAGTTACTTTGGAACAGGGAGCTCCTACGAGCAGTACTTC.

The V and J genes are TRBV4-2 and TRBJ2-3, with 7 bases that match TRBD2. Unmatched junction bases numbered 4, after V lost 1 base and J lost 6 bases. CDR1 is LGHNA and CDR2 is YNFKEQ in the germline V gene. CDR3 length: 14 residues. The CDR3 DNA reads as TGTGCCAGCAGCCAAGCGGGAGGTTCGGATACGCAGTATTTT. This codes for CASSQAGGSDTQYF.

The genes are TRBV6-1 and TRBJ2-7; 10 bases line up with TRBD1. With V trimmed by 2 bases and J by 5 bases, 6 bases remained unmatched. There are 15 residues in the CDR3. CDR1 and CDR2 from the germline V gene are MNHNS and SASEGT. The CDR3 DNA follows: TGTGCCAGCAGTGAAACAGGACAGGGGGTCCACGAGCAGTACTTC. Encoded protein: CASSETGQGVHEQYF.

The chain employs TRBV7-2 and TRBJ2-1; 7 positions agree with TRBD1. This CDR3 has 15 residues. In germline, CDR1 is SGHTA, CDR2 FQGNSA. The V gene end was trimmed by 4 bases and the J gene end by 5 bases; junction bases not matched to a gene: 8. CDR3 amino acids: CASSSVRDSHNEQFF. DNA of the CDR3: TGTGCCAGCAGCTCCGTCCGGGACAGCCACAATGAGCAGTTCTTC.

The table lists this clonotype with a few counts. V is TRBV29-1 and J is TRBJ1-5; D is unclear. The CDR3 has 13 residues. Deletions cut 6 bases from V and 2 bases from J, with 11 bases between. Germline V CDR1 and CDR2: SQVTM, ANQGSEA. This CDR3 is CSVALGGNQPQHF. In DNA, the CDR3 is TGCAGCGTCGCCCTAGGAGGCAATCAGCCCCAGCATTTT. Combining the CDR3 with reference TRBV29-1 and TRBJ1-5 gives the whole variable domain SAVISQKPSRDICQRGTSLTIQCQVDSQVTMMFWYRQQPGQSLTLIATANQGSEATYESGFVIDKFPISRPNLTFSTLTVSNMSPEDSSIYLCSVALGGNQPQHFGDGTRLSIL.

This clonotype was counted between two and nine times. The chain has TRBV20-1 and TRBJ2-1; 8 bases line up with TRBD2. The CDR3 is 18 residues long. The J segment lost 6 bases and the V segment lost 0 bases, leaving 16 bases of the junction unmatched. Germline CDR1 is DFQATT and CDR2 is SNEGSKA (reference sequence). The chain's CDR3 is CSARDPPLGSGVINEQFF. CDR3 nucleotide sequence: TGCAGTGCTAGAGATCCCCCTTTGGGTAGCGGGGTCATCAATGAGCAGTTCTTC.

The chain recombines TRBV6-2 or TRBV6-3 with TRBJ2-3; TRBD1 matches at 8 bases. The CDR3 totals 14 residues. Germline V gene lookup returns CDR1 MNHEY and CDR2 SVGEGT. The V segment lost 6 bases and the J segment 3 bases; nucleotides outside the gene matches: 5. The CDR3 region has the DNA TGTGCCAGCAGGGGACAGGAAGAAACAGATACGCAGTATTTT. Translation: CASRGQEETDTQYF.